A single sample is the source of the 29 T cell receptor beta chains below, sequenced in a study of CD8+ T cells in alopecia areata. Lesional scalp punch biopsies and peripheral blood were collected from alopecia areata patients. Sequencing templates came from extracted RNA that was reverse transcribed into cDNA. TCRdb's copy holds only in-frame clones and misses some; the assay was immunoSEQ multiplex PCR. The table includes roughly 8,000 clones, approximately 70% detected once. Sequenced here: skin, sampled at week 0. The receptors stem from a human donor with alopecia areata.

In its sample, this clone is large. The chain uses TRBV14 and TRBJ2-3; D possibly corresponds to TRBD2 (6 bases). The germline CDR1 and CDR2 sequences are SGHDN and FVKESK. V lost 2 bases, J lost 3 bases, and 12 bases lay in between. The CDR3 runs to 15 residues. CDR3 sequence reads: CASSQWIAETDTQYF. CDR3 nucleotides: TGTGCCAGCAGCCAATGGATAGCGGAAACAGATACGCAGTATTTT. Complete variable domain (other parts from reference TRBV14 and TRBJ2-3): EAGVTQFPSHSVIEKGQTVTLRCDPISGHDNLYWYRRVMGKEIKFLLHFVKESKQDESGMPNNRFLAERTGGTYSTLKVQPAELEDSGVYFCASSQWIAETDTQYFGPGTRLTVL.

The chain uses TRBV4-1 and TRBJ1-5; no clear D gene. The CDR3 spans 15 residues. V dropped 0 bases and J dropped 4 bases, with 10 bases sitting between them. Germline V gene data show CDR1 as MGHRA and CDR2 as YSYEKL. CDR3 sequence: CASSQDLSPNQPQHF. The CDR3 nucleotides are TGCGCCAGCAGCCAAGATTTATCCCCAAATCAGCCCCAGCATTTT.

The chain joins TRBV5-5 to TRBJ1-2; the match to TRBD1 covers 10 bases. Germline V CDR1 and CDR2: SGHKS, YYEKEE (reference sequence). J lost 3 bases, V lost 4 bases, and 9 bases had no gene match. The length of the CDR3 is 16 residues. The CDR3 nucleotides are TGTGCCAGCAGCGTTGATCCGGGACAGGGGTACTATGGCTACACCTTC. Protein product: CASSVDPGQGYYGYTF.

V usage is TRBV12-5 and J usage is TRBJ1-2; D not resolved. The CDR3 runs 15 residues. Germline V CDR1 and CDR2: LGHNT, FRNRAP. The V end lost 1 base, the J end lost 0 bases, and 9 bases lay between the germline ends. The CDR3 nucleotides read TGTGCTAGTGGTTTGGGCAGACCTTCTAACTATGGCTACACCTTC. Its protein product is CASGLGRPSNYGYTF.

This chain links TRBV10-3 with TRBJ1-3; D may be TRBD1 (6 bases). V dropped 6 bases and J dropped 0 bases, with 12 bases sitting between them. The CDR3 covers 15 residues. Germline CDR1 ENHRY, CDR2 SYGVKD. CDR3 sequence: CAIRLDSPSGNTIYF. CDR3 bases: TGTGCCATCAGACTGGACAGTCCCTCTGGAAACACCATATATTTT.

This clone was seen a handful of times. The chain recombines TRBV4-1 with TRBJ2-3, with 8 bases lining up with TRBD2. Germline V CDR1 and CDR2: MGHRA, YSYEKL. The length of the CDR3 is 15 residues. The V and J ends lost 3 bases and 2 bases, in that order; junction bases with no gene match: 4. DNA for the CDR3: TGCGCCAGCAGCCAGACGGGGGGGGTCACAGATACGCAGTATTTT. It translates to CASSQTGGVTDTQYF.

In its sample, this clone ranks as large. The gene calls are TRBV6-5 and TRBJ1-1, with D possibly TRBD1 on 5 matching bases. The CDR3 consists of 14 residues. Trimming removed 2 bases from V and 1 base from J, with 8 bases in between. The germline CDR1 and CDR2 sequences are MNHEY and SVGAGI. For the CDR3, the DNA is TGTGCCAGCAGTTACGACAGATGGAACACTGAAGCTTTCTTT. Translating it yields CASSYDRWNTEAFF.

V usage is TRBV29-1 and J usage is TRBJ2-5; 11 bases fit TRBD2. The J call could be wrong; TRBJ2-7 is a better fit for the DNA end. The CDR3 covers 16 residues. Germline assignment: CDR1 SQVTM and CDR2 ANQGSEA. CDR3 bases: TGCAGCGTTGACGGAGTAGCGGGGGGGAACTCCTACGAGCAGTACTTC. Translated: CSVDGVAGGNSYEQYF.

The CDR3 region is CASSQGQWYEQYF. DNA of the CDR3: TGTGCCAGCAGCCAGGGACAGTGGTACGAGCAGTACTTC. The V call is TRBV6-5, the J call TRBJ2-7; TRBD1 agrees at 7 bases. Per germline, CDR1 MNHEY and CDR2 SVGAGI. CDR3 length: 13 amino acids. V lost 6 bases, J lost 4 bases, and 6 bases stayed unmatched.

The gene calls are TRBV4-1 and TRBJ2-1; weak D call: TRBD1 (5 bases). Per germline, CDR1 MGHRA and CDR2 YSYEKL. Trimming shortened V by 1 base and J by 4 bases, and 14 bases separated the two germline ends. The CDR3 is made up of 16 amino acids. CDR3 protein: CASSQVAGQGYNEQFF. For the CDR3, the DNA is TGCGCCAGCAGCCAAGTAGCTGGGCAGGGATACAATGAGCAGTTCTTC.

Concerning this clone itself: The junction departs from the called germline gene at one end, perhaps through a read error. The V gene is TRBV27, the J gene TRBJ1-6; D is undetermined. Germline V gene sequence: CDR1 MNHEY, CDR2 SMNVEV (reference sequence). The CDR3 spans 14 residues. The CDR3 DNA follows: TGTGCCAGCCGTTTTAGGAACTATAATTCACCCCTCCACTTT. Its protein product is CASRFRNYNSPLHF.

The chain links TRBV7-7 to TRBJ2-6, with 9 positions matching TRBD1. J was trimmed by 0 bases and V by 5 bases; bases with no gene match: 11. Germline CDR1 SSHAT, CDR2 FNYEAQ (reference sequence). This CDR3 has 19 amino acids. This chain's CDR3 is CASSPGQGQANSGANVLTF. DNA of the CDR3: TGTGCCAGCAGCCCTGGACAGGGGCAAGCAAACTCTGGGGCCAACGTCCTGACTTTC.

The rearrangement links TRBV7-8 to TRBJ1-5, with 7 bases aligning to TRBD1. The ends lost 4 bases at V and 9 bases at J; junction bases unmatched: 0. The V gene's germline CDR1 is SGHVS and CDR2 FQNEAQ. CDR3 length: 11 residues. CDR3 protein: CASSSGGPQHF. The CDR3, as DNA: TGTGCCAGCAGCTCAGGGGGGCCCCAGCATTTT.

The genes are TRBV19 and TRBJ2-3; 10 bases map to TRBD2. Trimming took 6 bases from V and 4 from J; bases not matched to a gene: 4. The CDR3 consists of 14 residues. CDR1 and CDR2 from the germline V gene are LNHDA and SQIVND (reference sequence). The CDR3: CASSSSGGADTQYF. DNA for the CDR3: TGTGCCAGTAGCTCTAGCGGGGGCGCAGATACGCAGTATTTT. The entire variable domain, with the rest obtained from reference TRBV19 and TRBJ2-3, is as follows: DGGITQSPKYLFRKEGQNVTLSCEQNLNHDAMYWYRQDPGQGLRLIYYSQIVNDFQKGDIAEGYSVSREKKESFPLTVTSAQKNPTAFYLCASSSSGGADTQYFGPGTRLTVL.

The chain employs TRBV7-9 and TRBJ2-1; 8 nucleotides agree with TRBD2. In germline, CDR1 is SEHNR, CDR2 FQNEAQ (reference sequence). V was clipped by 1 base and J by 5 bases; unmatched bases: 4. This CDR3 comprises 15 residues. CDR3 amino acids: CASSLGSGGNNEQFF. For the CDR3, the DNA is TGTGCCAGCAGCTTAGGGAGCGGGGGCAACAATGAGCAGTTCTTC.

The CDR3 loop is CASSVNPGQQNTGELFF. As DNA, the CDR3 is TGCGCCAGCAGCGTTAACCCGGGACAGCAAAACACCGGGGAGCTGTTTTTT. This chain joins TRBV5-1 and TRBJ2-2; 7 bases agree with TRBD1. V lost 4 bases to trimming and J lost 2 bases; unmatched junction nucleotides: 11. The CDR3 spans 17 residues. In germline, CDR1 is SGHRS, CDR2 YFSETQ. The variable domain in full, with the rest retrieved from reference TRBV5-1 and TRBJ2-2, is KAGVTQTPRYLIKTRGQQVTLSCSPISGHRSVSWYQQTPGQGLQFLFEYFSETQRNKGNFPGRFSGRQFSNSRSEMNVSTLELGDSALYLCASSVNPGQQNTGELFFGEGSRLTVL.

The chain uses TRBV7-3 and TRBJ2-5; D is undetermined. This CDR3 spans 11 amino acids. V lost 1 base to trimming and J lost 3 bases, with 0 bases between them. CDR1 and CDR2 from the germline V gene are SGHTA and FQGTGA. The CDR3: CASSLKETQYF. The CDR3 nucleotides read TGTGCCAGCAGCTTAAAAGAGACCCAGTACTTC.

This rearrangement joins TRBV11-2 to TRBJ1-2; D not resolved. The CDR3 has 16 residues. The germline CDR1 and CDR2 sequences are SGHAT and FQNNGV. V was clipped by 2 bases and J by 4 bases, with 17 bases between them. CDR3 in DNA: TGTGCCAGCAGCTTAAATGCGGGCGATAAGGTCTATGGCTACACCTTC. Translation: CASSLNAGDKVYGYTF.

This rearrangement joins TRBV30 to TRBJ1-6; D might be TRBD1 (6 bases). The CDR3 totals 13 residues. Germline values: CDR1 GTSNPN, CDR2 SVGIG (reference sequence). The V end was cut by 1 base, the J end by 8 bases, with 9 bases between. The CDR3 spells CAWSGQEDSPLHF. DNA for the CDR3: TGTGCCTGGAGTGGACAGGAAGATTCACCCCTCCACTTT.

The chain has TRBV18 and TRBJ2-1; 9 bases fit TRBD2. This CDR3 region has 16 residues. Germline lookup yields CDR1 KGHSH and CDR2 LQKENI. V shed 3 bases and J 6 bases; nucleotides not matched to a gene: 9. CDR3 residues: CASSPTTGTSFNEQFF. As DNA, the CDR3 is TGTGCCAGCTCACCTACCACTGGGACTAGCTTCAATGAGCAGTTCTTC.

V gene TRBV7-2 combines with J gene TRBJ1-5; TRBD1 might be the D (6 bases). Germline loops: CDR1 SGHTA, CDR2 FQGNSA. V lost 7 bases to trimming and J lost 7 bases, with 14 bases between them. The CDR3 contains 13 residues. The CDR3 sequence is CASNTWGGQPQHF. The CDR3 DNA reads TGTGCCAGCAATACCTGGGGGGGCCAGCCCCAGCATTTT.

The CDR3 DNA reads TGCGCCAGCAGCCTAGGGGACAGGGGGCTTCGCGGGGAGCTGTTTTTT. Translated, it gives CASSLGDRGLRGELFF. This sequence joins TRBV4-1 and TRBJ2-2; 12 bases fit TRBD1. J lost 7 bases, V lost 4 bases, and 7 bases had no gene match. There are 16 residues in the CDR3. Germline V lookup: CDR1 MGHRA, CDR2 YSYEKL.

The V and J genes are TRBV6-4 and TRBJ2-2; D gene unclear. CDR1 and CDR2 from the germline V gene are MRHNA and SNTAGT. V was trimmed by 4 bases and J by 0 bases, leaving 9 bases between them. This CDR3 contains 15 residues. The CDR3 bases are TGTGCCAGCAGTGGTGACGGTACGAACACCGGGGAGCTGTTTTTT. This codes for CASSGDGTNTGELFF.

This chain links TRBV7-2 with TRBJ2-7; the D is unclear. This CDR3 has 13 residues. Per germline, CDR1 SGHTA and CDR2 FQGNSA. V was cut by 2 bases and J by 3 bases, with 8 bases left in between. The CDR3 nucleotides read TGTGCCAGCAGCTTATTCGCCGACTACGAGCAGTACTTC. Translating it yields CASSLFADYEQYF.

This clone was counted once. J is TRBJ1-2 and V is TRBV20-1, with D hard to call. V lost 4 bases to trimming and J lost 3 bases, with 6 bases between them. Germline V gene data show CDR1 as DFQATT and CDR2 as SNEGSKA (reference sequence). The CDR3 contains 11 residues. The CDR3 reads CSAIIDYGYTF. The CDR3 DNA follows: TGCAGTGCTATTATTGACTATGGCTACACCTTC.

The chain couples TRBV10-3 to TRBJ1-2, with D possibly being TRBD1 (5 bases). Germline lookup yields CDR1 ENHRY and CDR2 SYGVKD. The length of the CDR3 is 13 residues. Trimming shortened V by 2 bases and J by 5 bases, and 9 bases separated the two germline ends. In DNA form, the CDR3 reads TGTGCCATCAGTGAGGGGGCCGGGTATGGCTACACCTTC. Amino acids: CAISEGAGYGYTF.

This chain uses TRBV11-2 with TRBJ2-3, with D perhaps TRBD1 or TRBD2 (5 bases each). Germline CDR1 and CDR2: SGHAT and FQNNGV. This CDR3 region has 12 residues. Trimming stripped 4 bases from V and 9 bases from J, with 11 bases between. The CDR3 nucleotides are TGTGCCAGCAGCTCGCCCGAGGGGACGCAGTATTTT. It codes for CASSSPEGTQYF. The variable domain in full, with the rest retrieved from reference TRBV11-2 and TRBJ2-3, is EAGVAQSPRYKIIEKRQSVAFWCNPISGHATLYWYQQILGQGPKLLIQFQNNGVVDDSQLPKDRFSAERLKGVDSTLKIQPAKLEDSAVYLCASSSPEGTQYFGPGTRLTVL.

Only one count was recorded for this clone. The chain employs TRBV5-1 and TRBJ2-1; D remains ambiguous. Trimming removed 1 base from V and 0 bases from J, with 5 bases in between. The CDR3 runs to 14 residues. Germline V gene sequence: CDR1 SGHRS, CDR2 YFSETQ. As DNA, the CDR3 is TGCGCCAGCAGCTTGCCGAGCTCCTACAATGAGCAGTTCTTC. Protein: CASSLPSSYNEQFF.

The rearrangement uses TRBV6-1 and TRBJ1-1, with TRBD1 as a possible D gene (6 bases). Germline V CDR1 and CDR2: MNHNS, SASEGT. Trimming left V 2 bases short and J 6 bases short, with 16 bases between. This CDR3 contains 15 residues. In DNA, the CDR3 is TGTGCCAGCAGTGAAAGGAACAGGGTGAGGTCTGAAGCTTTCTTT. It is translated as CASSERNRVRSEAFF.